Listed below are T cell receptor beta chains from one sample, sequenced in a study of PD-L1 blockade in urothelial cancer. The method was immunoSEQ multiplex PCR; TCRdb's version includes in-frame clones alone and lacks a portion of them. The sample contains some 45,000 clones, roughly 90% of which appear only once. Material: PBMCs, obtained around atezolizumab (anti-PD-L1) treatment. These receptors were collected from a donor at least 40 years old with urothelial cancer. The CDR3 runs from the conserved cysteine through the conserved F or W. A D gene is named only where the DNA matches it firmly. Rows give clone size only sometimes, using once, few, many, or a class for an expanded clone.

DNA: TGCGCCAGCAGCCAAGAGCCGGGTTGGGGGGGGGCAGGTGAGCAGTACTTC; CDR3: CASSQEPGWGGAGEQYF; size: NA; D: NA; J: TRBJ2-7; V: TRBV4-3
DNA: TGCGCCAGCAGCCAAGGTCCGGACAAGGGGGCTACAGATACGCAGTATTTT; CDR3: CASSQGPDKGATDTQYF; size: NA; D: TRBD1; J: TRBJ2-3; V: TRBV4-1
DNA: TGTGCCAGCAGCACCCGGACAGGGGGAGGTTATGAAAAACTGTTTTTT; CDR3: CASSTRTGGGYEKLFF; size: NA; D: TRBD1; J: TRBJ1-4; V: TRBV11-2
DNA: TGTGCCAGCAGTTTCGGGGGGCAGCCCCAGCATTTT; CDR3: CASSFGGQPQHF; size: once; D: NA; J: TRBJ1-5; V: TRBV28
DNA: TGTGCCAGCAGCATAGGCGGCGCAGCTAACTATGGCTACACCTTC; CDR3: CASSIGGAANYGYTF; size: NA; D: NA; J: TRBJ1-2; V: TRBV9
DNA: TGTGCTAGTGGTTTGGGGGGGGGATGGGCTGAAGCTTTCTTT; CDR3: CASGLGGGWAEAFF; size: NA; D: NA; J: TRBJ1-1; V: TRBV12-5
DNA: TGTGCCAGTAGTATAGAGCCAGGGTTCTACGAGCAGTACTTC; CDR3: CASSIEPGFYEQYF; size: NA; D: NA; J: TRBJ2-7; V: TRBV19
DNA: TGCGCCAGCAGCCAAATTCGGCGGGAGGGAAATGAGCAGTTCTTC; CDR3: CASSQIRREGNEQFF; size: NA; D: TRBD2; J: TRBJ2-1; V: TRBV4-1
DNA: TGCGCCAGCAGTGAGTTGCCGCCCGGGGGGGCAACTAATGAAAAACTGTTTTTT; CDR3: CASSELPPGGATNEKLFF; size: NA; D: NA; J: TRBJ1-4; V: TRBV10-2
DNA: TGTGCCAGCAGTTACGCGTCAGGGGGCAGCTATGGCTACACCTTC; CDR3: CASSYASGGSYGYTF; size: NA; D: TRBD1; J: TRBJ1-2; V: TRBV6-5
DNA: TGTGCCACCAAGGACAGGGCCTCCTACAATGAGCAGTTCTTC; CDR3: CATKDRASYNEQFF; size: NA; D: TRBD1; J: TRBJ2-1; V: TRBV6-4
DNA: TGCAGCGTTGCACAGGGATCTTGGGGCACTGAAGCTTTCTTT; CDR3: CSVAQGSWGTEAFF; size: NA; D: NA; J: TRBJ1-1; V: TRBV29-1
DNA: TGTGCCAGCAGCCCGGACAGGTGGGGGTCTGGAAACACCATATATTTT; CDR3: CASSPDRWGSGNTIYF; size: few; D: TRBD1; J: TRBJ1-3; V: TRBV5-4
DNA: TGTGCCAGCACCCGGGGAGGACTAGCGGGGAAAGAGACCCAGTACTTC; CDR3: CASTRGGLAGKETQYF; size: NA; D: TRBD2; J: TRBJ2-5; V: TRBV2
DNA: TGTGCCAGCAGGATATACGGAGAGAACACTGAAGCTTTCTTT; CDR3: CASRIYGENTEAFF; size: few; D: NA; J: TRBJ1-1; V: TRBV6-1
DNA: TGCGCCAGCAGCTTGGGCCACCGGGACAGGGCCACAGATACGCAGTATTTT; CDR3: CASSLGHRDRATDTQYF; size: NA; D: TRBD1; J: TRBJ2-3; V: TRBV5-1
DNA: TGTGCCAGCAGCATAGGCGGTTCGGATACGCAGTATTTT; CDR3: CASSIGGSDTQYF; size: NA; D: NA; J: TRBJ2-3; V: TRBV28
DNA: TGCGCCAGCAGCCAGAGACAGGGGGCCGGGGAAAAACTGTTTTTT; CDR3: CASSQRQGAGEKLFF; size: NA; D: TRBD1; J: TRBJ1-4; V: TRBV4-1
DNA: TGTGCCATCAGTGGGACAGGGGATGGCTACACCTTC; CDR3: CAISGTGDGYTF; size: NA; D: TRBD1; J: TRBJ1-2; V: TRBV10-3
DNA: TGTGCCAGTAGTATCGGGCAGGGACAGAGGGCCACTGAAGCTTTCTTT; CDR3: CASSIGQGQRATEAFF; size: NA; D: TRBD1; J: TRBJ1-1; V: TRBV19
DNA: TGTGCCAGCGGGACGGGACTACGCGGCAGATACCCTAGCACAGATACGCAGTATTTT; CDR3: CASGTGLRGRYPSTDTQYF; size: NA; D: TRBD2; J: TRBJ2-3; V: TRBV27
DNA: TGTGCCAGCAGCGTAGGATCCACAGGGTGGAGAGAGACCCAGTACTTC; CDR3: CASSVGSTGWRETQYF; size: NA; D: NA; J: TRBJ2-5; V: TRBV9
DNA: TGTGCCAGCAGTAAGGGGACAGGGGCGTCGTCCTACGAGCAGTACTTC; CDR3: CASSKGTGASSYEQYF; size: NA; D: TRBD1; J: TRBJ2-7; V: TRBV27
DNA: TGTGCCAGCAGCCGCCCCCGGGACAGCGATTCCTACGAGCAGTACTTC; CDR3: CASSRPRDSDSYEQYF; size: NA; D: TRBD1; J: TRBJ2-7; V: TRBV7-2
DNA: TGTGCCAGCGGACCGGGGAGATACGAGCAGTACTTC; CDR3: CASGPGRYEQYF; size: NA; D: NA; J: TRBJ2-7; V: TRBV18
DNA: TGTGCCAGCAGTGAAGAGCGGGCAAGCGGGACCCAGTACTTC; CDR3: CASSEERASGTQYF; size: NA; D: NA; J: TRBJ2-5; V: TRBV6-1
DNA: TGTGCCAGCAGCTTGGGGGGGGACCCCGGGGACGAGCAGTACTTC; CDR3: CASSLGGDPGDEQYF; size: NA; D: NA; J: TRBJ2-7; V: TRBV5-6
DNA: TGTGCCAGCTCCCCCGGACAGGGTTATAACTATGGCTACACCTTC; CDR3: CASSPGQGYNYGYTF; size: NA; D: TRBD1; J: TRBJ1-2; V: TRBV18
DNA: TGTGCCAGCACGGGACAGGTGGGCTATGGCTACACCTTC; CDR3: CASTGQVGYGYTF; size: NA; D: TRBD1; J: TRBJ1-2; V: TRBV28
DNA: TGTGCCAGCAGTTACCCAAGGGGACAGAACACCGGGGAGCTGTTTTTT; CDR3: CASSYPRGQNTGELFF; size: once; D: NA; J: TRBJ2-2; V: TRBV6-5
DNA: TGTGCCAGCAGCGGCCGGGACACCCCGCCCGGAAAACTGTTTTTT; CDR3: CASSGRDTPPGKLFF; size: NA; D: NA; J: TRBJ1-4; V: TRBV5-5
DNA: TGCGCCAGCAGCCACACCGGGACAGGGATATACAATGAGCAGTTCTTC; CDR3: CASSHTGTGIYNEQFF; size: few; D: TRBD1; J: TRBJ2-1; V: TRBV5-1
DNA: TGTGCCTGGAGTGGGTCCCGGGGAGCTTTCTTT; CDR3: CAWSGSRGAFF; size: NA; D: NA; J: TRBJ1-1; V: TRBV30
DNA: TGTGCCAGCTCACCGAACCGGGACAGGGGGCCCAATGAGCAGTTCTTC; CDR3: CASSPNRDRGPNEQFF; size: once; D: TRBD1; J: TRBJ2-1; V: TRBV18
DNA: TGTGCCAGCAGCCACACAACCGGGACAGGGAAAGAGACCCAGTACTTC; CDR3: CASSHTTGTGKETQYF; size: NA; D: TRBD1; J: TRBJ2-5; V: TRBV4-2
DNA: TGCGCCAGCGCTAAGGGAGACAGGGGTAACACCGGGGAGCTGTTTTTT; CDR3: CASAKGDRGNTGELFF; size: NA; D: TRBD1; J: TRBJ2-2; V: TRBV5-1
DNA: TGTGCCAGCTCAGGGCTAGCGGGACAAGAGACCCAGTACTTC; CDR3: CASSGLAGQETQYF; size: NA; D: TRBD2; J: TRBJ2-5; V: TRBV18
DNA: TGTGCCAGTAGTATAGCGGAAGGGGTCGGCGAGCAGTACTTC; CDR3: CASSIAEGVGEQYF; size: NA; D: NA; J: TRBJ2-7; V: TRBV19
DNA: TGTGCCAGCAGCTTGGACCAGTGGGAGACCCAGTACTTC; CDR3: CASSLDQWETQYF; size: NA; D: NA; J: TRBJ2-5; V: TRBV5-6
DNA: TGTGCCAGCAGGGAGGGCAGAGCCTACAATGAGCAGTTCTTC; CDR3: CASREGRAYNEQFF; size: NA; D: NA; J: TRBJ2-1; V: TRBV27
DNA: TGTGCCAGCAGACCAAGGCCGGGACAGACCTTGGATACGCAGTATTTT; CDR3: CASRPRPGQTLDTQYF; size: NA; D: TRBD1; J: TRBJ2-3; V: TRBV7-6
DNA: TGTGCCAGCAGCTTAGATGGGGCCAACATTCAGTACTTC; CDR3: CASSLDGANIQYF; size: NA; D: NA; J: TRBJ2-4; V: TRBV11-2
DNA: TGTGCCAGCAGCTTATTCGGAGGGGATGGCTACACCTTC; CDR3: CASSLFGGDGYTF; size: once; D: NA; J: TRBJ1-2; V: TRBV7-9
DNA: TGTGCCAGTAGTATAGGACAGGTTATGGGGGTCAATCAGCCCCAGCATTTT; CDR3: CASSIGQVMGVNQPQHF; size: NA; D: NA; J: TRBJ1-5; V: TRBV19
DNA: TGTGCCAGCAGGGGACAGGGGAGGGGGAACACTGAAGCTTTCTTT; CDR3: CASRGQGRGNTEAFF; size: NA; D: TRBD1; J: TRBJ1-1; V: TRBV6-5